This TCR beta chain is from a study of T cell responses to AZD1222 COVID-19 vaccine. TCRdb keeps only in-frame clones here, not all; method: immunoSEQ multiplex PCR. The sample contains about 200,000 clones, under 95% of which appear only once. Second-dose intervals of approximately 4 or approximately 12 weeks were pooled. The CDR3 has 15 residues. Deletions cut 6 bases from V and 7 bases from J, with 19 bases between. Germline CDR1 and CDR2: MNHEY and SVGAGI. Here the sequenced sample was peripheral blood, taken 28 days after the second AZD1222 dose. The chain employs TRBV6-5 and TRBJ1-5; possibly TRBD1 for D (6 bases). This receptor was identified in an adult who received the AZD1222 COVID-19 vaccine. The CDR3 DNA sequence: TGTGCCAGCAGCCGAGAAGGGGGGGCTCGACAGCCCCAGCATTTT. Protein product: CASSREGGARQPQHF.